Following are 18 T cell receptor beta chains from one sample sequenced in a study of blood T cell repertoires in COVID-19. Data came from immunoSEQ multiplex PCR; TCRdb stores just in-frame clones and leaves some out. This table has about 210,000 clones, 80% to 90% appearing once. Sequenced: PBMCs or T cells enriched from blood (not recorded which). The receptors were sampled from a woman in her thirties or forties with acute COVID-19.

The chain uses TRBV27 and TRBJ2-5; TRBD1 matches 9 bases. After removal of 2 bases from V and 3 bases from J, the junction contained 4 bases not matched to a gene. CDR3 length equals 15 residues. Germline V gene sequence: CDR1 MNHEY, CDR2 SMNVEV (reference sequence). The CDR3 nucleotides are TGTGCCAGCAGTTTAATCGGGACAGGGAAAGAGACCCAGTACTTC. This translates into CASSLIGTGKETQYF.

V usage is TRBV19 and J usage is TRBJ1-2; D remains ambiguous. The germline V gene has CDR1 LNHDA and CDR2 SQIVND (reference sequence). V dropped 2 bases and J dropped 2 bases, with 15 bases sitting between them. This CDR3 contains 16 residues. CDR3 sequence (DNA): TGTGCCAGTAGTATATCGGCCCTGCGGGAGAACTATGGCTACACCTTC. Translated: CASSISALRENYGYTF.

The chain has TRBV5-1 and TRBJ2-5; 10 bases line up with TRBD2. Germline CDR1 reads SGHRS; CDR2 reads YFSETQ. J was trimmed by 1 base and V by 0 bases; bases with no gene match: 3. This CDR3 comprises 16 residues. CDR3 amino acids: CASSLGTSGTQETQYF. CDR3 bases: TGCGCCAGCAGCTTGGGAACTAGCGGGACCCAAGAGACCCAGTACTTC.

In its sample, this clone was seen a few times. The chain employs TRBV20-1 and TRBJ2-2, with 7 bases lining up with TRBD2. The germline V gene encodes CDR1 DFQATT and CDR2 SNEGSKA (reference sequence). There are 15 residues in the CDR3. The V and J ends lost 3 bases and 4 bases, in that order; junction bases with no gene match: 8. The CDR3 DNA sequence: TGCAGTGCTAGTCGGGCGGGAGTAATCACCGGGGAGCTGTTTTTT. Translating gives CSASRAGVITGELFF.

There are a few counts of this clone. The chain couples TRBV4-3 to TRBJ2-1; 11 bases fit TRBD2. Per the germline V gene, CDR1 is LGHNA and CDR2 is YSLEER. The V and J ends lost 0 bases and 0 bases, in that order; junction bases with no gene match: 10. The length of the CDR3 is 20 residues. CDR3 protein: CASSQEALAGGLGSYNEQFF. DNA for the CDR3: TGCGCCAGCAGCCAAGAAGCCCTAGCGGGAGGCCTTGGCTCCTACAATGAGCAGTTCTTC.

The gene calls are TRBV2 and TRBJ1-2, with D tentatively TRBD1 (5 bases). The CDR3 has 16 amino acids. The germline CDR1 and CDR2 sequences are SNHLY and FYNNEI. V was shortened by 9 bases and J by 5 bases, with 25 bases between the two germline ends. DNA of the CDR3: TGTGCCAGAGAAAGGGGTTTGACCCCCTTGGAGTATGGCTACACCTTC. It codes for CARERGLTPLEYGYTF.

V gene TRBV18 combines with J gene TRBJ2-5, with TRBD1 identical over 8 bases. In germline, CDR1 is KGHSH, CDR2 LQKENI. The CDR3 is made up of 18 amino acids. V shed 3 bases, J shed 2 bases, and the junction held 14 bases outside the gene matches. The DNA of the CDR3 is TGTGCCAGCTCACCCGGGACAGGTGCCCGGTTTTCTCAAGAGACCCAGTACTTC. Its translation: CASSPGTGARFSQETQYF.

The V and J genes are TRBV7-9 and TRBJ1-2; 7 bases map to TRBD1. CDR3 length: 15 amino acids. Per the germline V gene, CDR1 is SEHNR and CDR2 is FQNEAQ (reference sequence). V lost 3 bases to trimming and J lost 6 bases; unmatched junction nucleotides: 10. As DNA, the CDR3 is TGTGCCAGCAGCTTCCGCGGCAGTACAGGGGATGGCTACACCTTC. It is translated as CASSFRGSTGDGYTF.

The chain combines TRBV5-1 with TRBJ1-1; TRBD1 is a possible D gene (5 bases). This CDR3 has 11 amino acids. Per the germline V gene, CDR1 is SGHRS and CDR2 is YFSETQ. Trimming took 0 bases from V and 8 from J, leaving 5 bases between them. CDR3 DNA: TGCGCCAGCAGCTTGGCAGGGGAAGCTTTCTTT. This gives the protein CASSLAGEAFF.

This clone was seen only once. V and J are TRBV5-1 and TRBJ2-1; 8 bases align to TRBD2. This CDR3 comprises 15 residues. Germline V gene data show CDR1 as SGHRS and CDR2 as YFSETQ. With V trimmed by 0 bases and J by 8 bases, 7 bases remained unmatched. The CDR3 protein is CASSLGQRERHEQFF. CDR3 sequence (DNA): TGCGCCAGCAGCTTGGGCCAGCGGGAGAGGCATGAGCAGTTCTTC.

V and J are TRBV28 and TRBJ2-7; 8 bases agree with TRBD1. This CDR3 spans 16 amino acids. Trimming cost V 3 bases and J 9 bases; bases outside gene matches: 16. CDR1 is MDHEN and CDR2 is SYDVKM in the germline V gene. The CDR3 DNA reads TGTGCCAGCAGTTTGATAAACCCAGGGGGCGGAGGGAGGCAGTACTTC. Translating it yields CASSLINPGGGGRQYF.

The gene calls are TRBV28 and TRBJ1-1; TRBD1 is a possible D gene (5 bases). The CDR3 runs 15 residues. The germline CDR1 and CDR2 sequences are MDHEN and SYDVKM. The V end lost 8 bases, the J end lost 1 base, and 17 bases lay between the germline ends. The CDR3, as DNA: TGTGCCAGCCCCCCAAGGGGCCTCCCGAACACTGAAGCTTTCTTT. It encodes CASPPRGLPNTEAFF.

The J gene is TRBJ2-7, the V gene TRBV13; D not resolved. V was pared by 1 base and J by 1 base, with 2 bases between. This CDR3 has 12 amino acids. Germline CDR1 is PRHDT and CDR2 is FYEKMQ (reference sequence). The DNA for the CDR3 is TGTGCCAGCAGCTTAGCATCCTACGAGCAGTACTTC. It codes for CASSLASYEQYF.

This chain links TRBV7-8 with TRBJ1-5; the D is unclear. CDR1 and CDR2 (germline): SGHVS, FQNEAQ. Trimming shortened V by 0 bases and J by 3 bases, and 9 bases separated the two germline ends. The CDR3 covers 15 residues. The CDR3 DNA follows: TGTGCCAGCAGCTTAGCAGGAGGGAACAATCAGCCCCAGCATTTT. Translating it yields CASSLAGGNNQPQHF.

The genes are TRBV5-1 and TRBJ2-5; the match to TRBD2 covers 11 bases. The germline CDR1 and CDR2 sequences are SGHRS and YFSETQ. Trimming removed 2 bases from V and 5 bases from J; junction bases left unmatched: 8. The CDR3 covers 16 residues. CDR3 residues: CASSFALAGDWETQYF. The CDR3 DNA follows: TGCGCCAGCAGCTTCGCACTAGCGGGAGACTGGGAGACCCAGTACTTC.

This clone was observed a single time. The rearrangement uses TRBV27 and TRBJ2-7; 11 bases line up with TRBD2. This CDR3 has 14 residues. The germline V gene has CDR1 MNHEY and CDR2 SMNVEV (reference sequence). V lost 6 bases, J lost 6 bases, and 7 bases stayed unmatched. DNA for the CDR3: TGTGCCAGCAGGGTAGCGGGAGGGCCGGGCGAGCAGTACTTC. It specifies CASRVAGGPGEQYF.

This clone appeared a single time. The J gene is TRBJ2-1, the V gene TRBV27, with TRBD2 identical over 9 bases. CDR3 size: 17 residues. Germline loops: CDR1 MNHEY, CDR2 SMNVEV (reference sequence). V was clipped by 0 bases and J by 7 bases; unmatched bases: 10. The chain's CDR3 is CASSLSSGRGFRNEQFF. DNA of the CDR3: TGTGCCAGCAGTTTATCTAGCGGGAGAGGGTTTAGGAATGAGCAGTTCTTC.

The chain couples TRBV29-1 to TRBJ2-3; 11 nucleotides align to TRBD2. The CDR3 length is 14 residues. Losses at the gene ends were 8 bases for V and 0 bases for J; bases not matched to a gene: 4. Germline V CDR1 and CDR2: SQVTM, ANQGSEA. CDR3 bases: TGCAGCACTAGCGGGAGAGGTAGCACAGATACGCAGTATTTT. The encoded protein is CSTSGRGSTDTQYF.